This T cell receptor beta chain appears in the sequencing data of a study of T cell responses to AZD1222 COVID-19 vaccine. The data were produced by immunoSEQ multiplex PCR, yet TCRdb's version contains in-frame clones alone and is incomplete. The table has about 180,000 clones, roughly 93% seen once. On this clone: The same CDR3 can be traced to other DNA sequences in this sample.

The sequencing here drew on peripheral blood, taken 28 days after the second dose of the MenACWY control vaccine. The clonotype comes from an adult who received the MenACWY meningococcal vaccine as a control.

The CDR3, as DNA: TGTGCCAGCAGTTACTACACTGAAGCTTTCTTT. This gives the protein CASSYYTEAFF. V is TRBV6-2 or TRBV6-3 and J is TRBJ1-1; no reliable D call. Germline V gives CDR1 MNHEY, CDR2 SVGEGT. Trimming pared 1 base from V and 3 bases from J, leaving 0 bases between. This CDR3 spans 11 amino acids.